Given below is one TCR beta chain in context. Antigen unknown. J gave up 7 bases and V 6 bases, and 11 bases lay outside the gene matches. In germline, CDR1 is DFQATT, CDR2 SNEGSKA (reference sequence). The CDR3 is made up of 14 amino acids. The sample belongs to a study of T-cell reconstitution after alpha-beta-depleted transplantation in children. Researchers prepared the TCRbeta library using unique molecular identifiers, the study reports. One entry per CDR3 protein results from TCRdb running MiXCR on the PCR reads. The sample consists of about 1,000,000 distinct CDR3 sequences, around 30% of them appearing once. Findings of the study overall: After transplant, at about two months, alpha-beta T cells were reportedly derived from several hundred expanded graft clones. High day-60 TCRbeta diversity in some patients came from surviving recipient T cells and thymic progenitors. At one year after transplant, newly produced T cells mostly accounted for T-cell counts and diversity.

The chain couples TRBV20-1 to TRBJ2-1, with 8 bases lining up with TRBD2. The starting material was PBMCs, mostly from graft donor cells, obtained 360 days after TCRalphabeta/CD19-depleted stem cell transplant. The clonotype originates from a boy younger than two who had a stem cell transplant for SCID, so the T cells may come from the graft donor. The CDR3 region has the DNA TGCAGTGCATCGGAAGCGGGGGTTTATAATGAGCAGTTCTTC. Translating it yields CSASEAGVYNEQFF.